These 3 T cell receptor beta chains came from one sample sequenced in a study of OX40 agonist ivuxolimab in advanced cancers. The assay was immunoSEQ multiplex PCR, and TCRdb's table has in-frame clones only and misses some. Of around 94,000 clones listed, 92% are singletons. The specimen was CD4+ or CD8+ T cells sorted from blood, collected in a trial of the OX40 agonist ivuxolimab. Receptors were obtained from an adult with an advanced solid tumor such as melanoma, head and neck, liver or kidney cancer.

The rearrangement links TRBV6-5 to TRBJ1-3, with D perhaps TRBD1 (5 bases). Germline CDR1 is MNHEY and CDR2 is SVGAGI. Trimming pared 0 bases from V and 2 bases from J, leaving 8 bases between. This CDR3 comprises 15 residues. CDR3 residues: CASSYSGRAGNTIYF. CDR3 in DNA: TGTGCCAGCAGTTACTCGGGCAGGGCTGGAAACACCATATATTTT.

The rearrangement joins TRBV14 to TRBJ2-7; TRBD2 matches 12 bases. The CDR3 is 15 residues long. V lost 3 bases and J lost 2; bases outside the gene matches: 2. Germline V CDR1 and CDR2: SGHDN, FVKESK. For the CDR3, the DNA is TGTGCCAGCAGCCACCGACTAGCGGGAGCCTACGAGCAGTACTTC. This encodes CASSHRLAGAYEQYF. The full variable domain, in which reference TRBV14 and TRBJ2-7 provide the parts outside the CDR3, is EAGVTQFPSHSVIEKGQTVTLRCDPISGHDNLYWYRRVMGKEIKFLLHFVKESKQDESGMPNNRFLAERTGGTYSTLKVQPAELEDSGVYFCASSHRLAGAYEQYFGPGTRLTVT.

The chain joins TRBV27 to TRBJ2-7; D remains ambiguous. Germline V gene data show CDR1 as MNHEY and CDR2 as SMNVEV (reference sequence). CDR3 length: 15 amino acids. The ends were cut back, 6 bases at V and 2 bases at J, with 17 bases in the middle. The CDR3 DNA reads TGTGCCAGCAGCCATACCCTGGACGGACCCTACGAGCAGTACTTC. It yields the protein CASSHTLDGPYEQYF.